Each of the 17 T cell receptor beta chains below was sequenced from the same sample in a study of blood T cell repertoires in COVID-19. Generated by immunoSEQ multiplex PCR, the TCRdb table keeps only in-frame clones and is missing some. The sample lists 95,000 to 150,000 clones; 86% were seen once. The sample consisted of peripheral blood. These TCRs come from a man aged 40-49 years with acute or convalescent COVID-19.

The chain employs TRBV5-4 and TRBJ2-2; D is possibly TRBD1 (6 bases). The germline V gene has CDR1 SGHNT and CDR2 YYREEE (reference sequence). This CDR3 is built from 15 residues. V shed 6 bases and J shed 2 bases, with 14 bases lying between them. The CDR3 DNA is TGTGCCAGCACCAGTTTCAGGGGTAACACCGGGGAGCTGTTTTTT. It is translated as CASTSFRGNTGELFF.

The J gene is TRBJ1-2, the V gene TRBV6-5; possible D gene TRBD1, 5 bases. Trimming removed 2 bases from V and 4 bases from J, with 11 bases in between. CDR3 length: 14 residues. The germline CDR1 and CDR2 sequences are MNHEY and SVGAGI. The CDR3 is CASSYDPGGYGYTF. DNA of the CDR3: TGTGCCAGCAGTTACGACCCGGGGGGCTATGGCTACACCTTC.

The chain combines TRBV9 with TRBJ1-3; D ambiguous. Trimming took off 4 bases at V and 0 bases at J, with 5 bases between the two ends. The CDR3 runs to 13 residues. Germline-derived CDR1 and CDR2 are SGDLS and YYNGEE. In nucleotides, the CDR3 is TGTGCCAGCAGCACCGGCTCTGGAAACACCATATATTTT. Its protein product is CASSTGSGNTIYF.

The chain uses TRBV27 and TRBJ1-1, with 9 bases that match TRBD1. V lost 1 base, J lost 4 bases, and 1 base stayed unmatched. CDR3 size: 14 residues. Germline CDR1 MNHEY, CDR2 SMNVEV (reference sequence). The CDR3 nucleotides are TGTGCCAGCAGTTTATTGGGACAGGGCACTGAAGCTTTCTTT. As protein: CASSLLGQGTEAFF.

V gene TRBV10-2 combines with J gene TRBJ2-7; D may be TRBD1 (7 bases). Between the trimmed V and J ends, which lost 7 bases and 3 bases, there was a span of 16 bases. CDR1 and CDR2 from the germline V gene are WSHSY and SAAADI. This CDR3 region has 14 residues. The CDR3 protein is CASTSGGGGYEQYF. The CDR3 DNA sequence: TGCGCCAGCACCTCAGGGGGAGGAGGCTACGAGCAGTACTTC.

J is TRBJ2-7 and V is TRBV4-1; D is possibly TRBD2 (6 bases). The CDR3 is 15 amino acids. Germline CDR1 is MGHRA and CDR2 is YSYEKL. V was shortened by 1 base and J by 0 bases, with 10 bases between the two germline ends. The CDR3 loop reads CASSQGRDASYEQYF. CDR3 DNA: TGCGCCAGCAGCCAAGGGCGGGACGCCTCCTACGAGCAGTACTTC.

This clone has a handful of counts. The chain recombines TRBV11-3 with TRBJ2-6, with TRBD1 matching over 8 bases. The CDR3 totals 16 residues. The junction had 5 bases not matched to a gene; V was cut back by 5 bases and J by 2 bases. CDR1 is SGHNT, CDR2 YENEEA, per germline. CDR3 in amino acids: CASSPSTGAGANVLTF. The CDR3 DNA reads as TGTGCCAGCAGCCCATCGACAGGGGCTGGGGCCAACGTCCTGACTTTC. The whole variable domain, filled in from reference TRBV11-3 and TRBJ2-6, reads EAGVVQSPRYKIIEKKQPVAFWCNPISGHNTLYWYLQNLGQGPELLIRYENEEAVDDSQLPKDRFSAERLKGVDSTLKIQPAELGDSAVYLCASSPSTGAGANVLTFGAGSRLTVL.

This chain connects TRBV3-1 (or the pseudogene TRBV3-2) to TRBJ2-7, with D perhaps TRBD1 (6 bases). CDR1 is LGHDT, CDR2 YNNKEL, per germline (reference sequence). The CDR3 spans 16 residues. V was pared by 2 bases and J by 4 bases, with 18 bases between. In DNA, the CDR3 is TGTGCCAGCAGCCAAAACCCGGGACAAGTTTCTTACGAGCAGTACTTC. It translates to CASSQNPGQVSYEQYF.

On this clone itself: The identical CDR3 is also encoded by other nucleotide sequences in the sample. The genes are TRBV29-1 and TRBJ1-1; 9 bases map to TRBD1. This CDR3 spans 13 amino acids. After removal of 3 bases from V and 2 bases from J, the junction contained 1 base not matched to a gene. CDR1 is SQVTM and CDR2 is ANQGSEA in the germline V gene. DNA for the CDR3: TGCAGCGTTGAGGGACAGGGTAACACTGAAGCTTTCTTT. This codes for CSVEGQGNTEAFF.

The V call is TRBV5-8, the J call TRBJ2-7, with D possibly matching TRBD1 (7 bases). The CDR3 length is 14 residues. Trimming removed 0 bases at V and 5 bases at J, with 12 bases between. Germline CDR1 is SGHTS and CDR2 is YDEGEE. CDR3 residues: CASSLARGADEQYF. The CDR3 nucleotides are TGTGCCAGCAGCTTGGCCAGGGGGGCCGACGAGCAGTACTTC.

This sequence joins TRBV30 and TRBJ1-6; 7 nucleotides agree with TRBD1. The CDR3 totals 14 residues. With V trimmed by 6 bases and J by 3 bases, 5 bases remained unmatched. Germline assignment: CDR1 GTSNPN and CDR2 SVGIG (reference sequence). The CDR3 nucleotides read TGTGCCTGTACAGGGGAGCGCTATAATTCACCCCTCCACTTT. It yields the protein CACTGERYNSPLHF.

The chain couples TRBV10-2 to TRBJ2-4, with TRBD2 matching 7 bases. The CDR3 is 11 amino acids. Germline values: CDR1 WSHSY, CDR2 SAAADI. The V and J ends lost 0 bases and 13 bases, in that order; junction bases with no gene match: 0. The DNA of the CDR3 is TGCGCCAGCAGTGAGTCGGGACTACAGTACTTC. Protein: CASSESGLQYF.

The chain has TRBV18 and TRBJ2-7; perhaps TRBD1 as D (5 bases). The CDR3 loop spans 12 amino acids. Germline CDR1 is KGHSH and CDR2 is LQKENI. Deletions cut 5 bases from V and 4 bases from J, with 9 bases between. The CDR3 protein is CASSDRQYEQYF. The CDR3 DNA reads as TGTGCCAGCTCAGATAGACAGTACGAGCAGTACTTC.

The chain uses TRBV25-1 and TRBJ1-6; 7 nucleotides align to TRBD1. Germline lookup yields CDR1 MGHDK and CDR2 SYGVNS. CDR3 length equals 15 residues. V dropped 1 base and J dropped 6; count of bases not matched to a gene: 3. The CDR3 is CASSEFQGGNSPLHF. DNA for the CDR3: TGTGCCAGCAGTGAATTCCAGGGGGGTAATTCACCCCTCCACTTT.

The rearrangement links TRBV7-9 to TRBJ2-5, with 8 positions matching TRBD2. From germline, CDR1 is SEHNR and CDR2 FQNEAQ (reference sequence). This CDR3 contains 12 residues. V shed 8 bases, J shed 5 bases, and the junction held 4 bases outside the gene matches. The CDR3 protein is CASEGTSETQYF. The CDR3 nucleotides are TGTGCCAGCGAAGGGACTAGTGAGACCCAGTACTTC.

The rearrangement uses TRBV4-3 and TRBJ1-2, with D uncertain. Deletions cut 0 bases from V and 1 base from J, with 15 bases between. The CDR3 length is 17 residues. Germline lookup yields CDR1 LGHNA and CDR2 YSLEER. The DNA of the CDR3 is TGCGCCAGCAGCCAAGATTTTCGGAGCCCTTTTAACTATGGCTACACCTTC. It translates to CASSQDFRSPFNYGYTF.

The chain employs TRBV30 and TRBJ1-2, with TRBD1 matching over 7 bases. This CDR3 has 13 amino acids. V was pared by 5 bases and J by 3 bases, with 6 bases of the junction left unmatched. Germline values: CDR1 GTSNPN, CDR2 SVGIG (reference sequence). CDR3 sequence (DNA): TGTGCCTGGGAGACAGGGTGGGACTATGGCTACACCTTC. It is translated as CAWETGWDYGYTF.